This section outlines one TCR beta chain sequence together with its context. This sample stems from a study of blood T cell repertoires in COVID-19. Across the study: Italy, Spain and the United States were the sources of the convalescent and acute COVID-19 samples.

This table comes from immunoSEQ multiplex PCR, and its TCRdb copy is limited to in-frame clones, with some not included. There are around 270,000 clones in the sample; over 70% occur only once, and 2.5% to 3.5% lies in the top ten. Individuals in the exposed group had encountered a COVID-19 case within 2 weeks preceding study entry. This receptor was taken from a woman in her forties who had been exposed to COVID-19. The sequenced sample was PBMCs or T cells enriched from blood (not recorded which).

CDR3 in DNA: TGCGCCAGCAGCCACCTCCCCCTAGCGGGGGGCTCCCTCATCGACAATGAGCAGTTCTTC. Translation gives CASSHLPLAGGSLIDNEQFF. This sequence joins TRBV4-3 and TRBJ2-1; TRBD2 agrees at 11 bases. The V gene end was trimmed by 3 bases and the J gene end by 5 bases; junction bases not matched to a gene: 18. The CDR3 covers 20 residues. Germline CDR1 reads LGHNA; CDR2 reads YSLEER.